This TCR beta chain stems from a study of blood T cell repertoires in COVID-19. Source study methods: Amplification of reference gene primers was used by the study to estimate nucleated cell counts. The protocol was immunoSEQ multiplex PCR, while the TCRdb copy is restricted to in-frame clones and leaves out a portion. The DNA was the basis for D and trimming; V, J and clone size are from that table. The sample has roughly 380,000 clones; roughly 85% are singletons. CDR1 is MNHNY and CDR2 is SVGAGI in the germline V gene (reference sequence). The germline V and J ends were trimmed by 5 bases and 2 bases, with 22 bases remaining between them. The CDR3 sequence is 18 residues long.

V is TRBV6-6 and J is TRBJ1-3; a possible D gene is TRBD1 (6 bases). Specimen: peripheral blood. The clonotype comes from a woman under 30 with acute or convalescent COVID-19. The CDR3 loop reads CASSLREDSYTPGNTIYF. CDR3 nucleotide sequence: TGTGCCAGCAGTCTCCGGGAGGACAGCTACACCCCTGGAAACACCATATATTTT.